The T cell receptor (beta chain) under discussion was sequenced for a study of cytomegalovirus exposure and HLA in healthy donors. Germline values: CDR1 SGHRS, CDR2 YFSETQ. CDR3 length: 14 amino acids. The germline V and J ends were trimmed by 0 bases and 7 bases, with 13 bases remaining between them. Despite likely unrecorded immune exposures, the donors were nominally healthy at the time of sampling. 13 Jbeta primers and 60 Vbeta primers were used for the PCR. Some clones are missing from TCRdb's copy, which holds only in-frame ones; the method was immunoSEQ multiplex PCR. The table lists 150,000 to 180,000 clones, approximately 82% of them singletons.

V gene TRBV5-1 combines with J gene TRBJ1-2; no clear D. Sequencing input: PBMCs. The clonotype comes from a woman aged 45 to 65 in good health and CMV-seropositive. CDR3 residues: CASSLAFGVFGYTF. The CDR3 coding sequence is TGCGCCAGCAGCTTGGCCTTCGGGGTTTTTGGCTACACCTTC.